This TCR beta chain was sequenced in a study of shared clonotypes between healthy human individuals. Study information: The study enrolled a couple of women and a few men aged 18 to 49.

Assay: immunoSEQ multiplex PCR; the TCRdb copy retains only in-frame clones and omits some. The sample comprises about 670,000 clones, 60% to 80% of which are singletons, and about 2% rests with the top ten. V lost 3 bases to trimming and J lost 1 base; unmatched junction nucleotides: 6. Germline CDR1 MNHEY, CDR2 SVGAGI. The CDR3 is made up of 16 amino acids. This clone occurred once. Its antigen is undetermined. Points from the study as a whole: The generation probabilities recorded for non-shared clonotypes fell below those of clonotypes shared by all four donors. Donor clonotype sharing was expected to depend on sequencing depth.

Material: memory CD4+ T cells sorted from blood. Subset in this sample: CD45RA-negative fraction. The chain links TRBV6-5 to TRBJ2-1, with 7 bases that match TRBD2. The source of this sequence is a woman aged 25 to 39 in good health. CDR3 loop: CASSYSGGSSYNEQFF. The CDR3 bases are TGTGCCAGCAGTTATTCAGGCGGGAGTTCCTACAATGAGCAGTTCTTC.